Shown below are 23 T cell receptor beta chains from a single sample sequenced in a study of PD-L1 blockade in urothelial cancer. Sequencing was performed with immunoSEQ multiplex PCR; in TCRdb, only in-frame clones are kept and a portion is missing. Of roughly 17,000 clones detected, 75% to 90% appear once; the ten largest clones hold 5.9%. Sequenced material: PBMCs, taken around atezolizumab (anti-PD-L1) treatment. These receptors originate from a man aged 45-65 years with urothelial cancer.

This clone is a singleton in its sample. V gene TRBV5-1 combines with J gene TRBJ1-1; 7 positions match TRBD1. V lost 4 bases and J lost 6; bases outside the gene matches: 12. Germline CDR1 is SGHRS and CDR2 is YFSETQ. This CDR3 has 15 amino acids. CDR3 sequence reads: CASSQTGATTAEAFF. The CDR3 DNA reads as TGCGCCAGCAGCCAAACAGGGGCGACAACCGCTGAAGCTTTCTTT.

On this clone itself: One junction end disagrees with the germline gene, perhaps due to a read error. This chain joins TRBV7-7 and TRBJ2-2; 8 nucleotides align to TRBD1. The CDR3 totals 15 residues. Looked up from germline, CDR1 is SSHAT and CDR2 is FNYEAQ (reference sequence). CDR3 nucleotides: TGTGCTAGCAGACACACAGGGGGGAACACCGGGGAGCTGTTTTTT. This encodes CASRHTGGNTGELFF.

The chain is built from TRBV7-9 and TRBJ1-2; 9 nucleotides line up with TRBD1. Germline V gene lookup returns CDR1 SEHNR and CDR2 FQNEAQ (reference sequence). J lost 5 bases, V lost 5 bases, and 12 bases had no gene match. This CDR3 is built from 16 residues. CDR3 amino acids: CASSARTGQGSYGYTF. For the CDR3, the DNA is TGTGCCAGCAGCGCCCGAACGGGACAGGGATCTTATGGCTACACCTTC. Full variable domain (outside the CDR3, taken from reference TRBV7-9 and TRBJ1-2): DTGVSQNPRHKITKRGQNVTFRCDPISEHNRLYWYRQTLGQGPEFLTYFQNEAQLEKSRLLSDRFSAERPKGSFSTLEIQRTEQGDSAMYLCASSARTGQGSYGYTFGSGTRLTVV.

The chain links TRBV14 to TRBJ2-7; 7 nucleotides line up with TRBD2. V trimming: 0 bases; J trimming: 6 bases; junction bases outside the gene matches: 8. This CDR3 comprises 15 residues. Germline V gives CDR1 SGHDN, CDR2 FVKESK. CDR3 sequence (DNA): TGTGCCAGCAGCCAAGATCCAGCGGGGAGAAGCGAGCAGTACTTC. Its translation: CASSQDPAGRSEQYF.

The chain is built from TRBV9 and TRBJ1-5; D call uncertain. The V end lost 2 bases, the J end lost 1 base, and 10 bases lay between the germline ends. The germline CDR1 and CDR2 sequences are SGDLS and YYNGEE. The CDR3 consists of 15 residues. CDR3 protein: CASSVDDGSNQPQHF. The CDR3 DNA is TGTGCCAGCAGCGTCGATGACGGGAGCAATCAGCCCCAGCATTTT.

J is TRBJ2-5 and V is TRBV6-6; 7 bases align to TRBD2. This CDR3 has 16 amino acids. J lost 1 base, V lost 7 bases, and 12 bases had no gene match. CDR1 MNHNY and CDR2 SVGAGI come from the germline V gene (reference sequence). Here the CDR3 reads CASTSYRPGGQETQYF. For the CDR3, the DNA is TGTGCCAGCACTAGTTACAGGCCGGGGGGCCAAGAGACCCAGTACTTC.

The chain has TRBV19 and TRBJ2-1; 8 bases line up with TRBD1. V shed 4 bases and J 4 bases; nucleotides not matched to a gene: 9. This CDR3 has 16 amino acids. Germline CDR1 is LNHDA and CDR2 is SQIVND (reference sequence). CDR3 sequence: CASSNTPGQAYNEQFF. The CDR3 DNA sequence: TGTGCCAGTAGTAACACTCCGGGACAGGCTTACAATGAGCAGTTCTTC. Complete variable domain (other parts from reference TRBV19 and TRBJ2-1): DGGITQSPKYLFRKEGQNVTLSCEQNLNHDAMYWYRQDPGQGLRLIYYSQIVNDFQKGDIAEGYSVSREKKESFPLTVTSAQKNPTAFYLCASSNTPGQAYNEQFFGPGTRLTVL.

J is TRBJ2-3 and V is TRBV18, with D perhaps matching TRBD2 (5 bases). This CDR3 is 15 amino acids long. The germline CDR1 and CDR2 sequences are KGHSH and LQKENI. Trimming removed 3 bases from V and 0 bases from J, with 10 bases in between. CDR3: CASSPRTGSTDTQYF. The DNA for the CDR3 is TGTGCCAGCTCACCCCGGACGGGAAGCACAGATACGCAGTATTTT.

J is TRBJ2-5 and V is TRBV5-1; 7 nucleotides align to TRBD1. Germline V lookup: CDR1 SGHRS, CDR2 YFSETQ. Losses at the gene ends were 4 bases for V and 3 bases for J; bases not matched to a gene: 9. The CDR3 has 15 amino acids. CDR3 in DNA: TGCGCCAGCAGCCCCGGGACAGTGGGCGAAGAGACCCAGTACTTC. Encoded protein: CASSPGTVGEETQYF.

The chain couples TRBV6-1 to TRBJ2-3; TRBD1 is a possible D gene (5 bases). Looked up from germline, CDR1 is MNHNS and CDR2 is SASEGT. This CDR3 comprises 15 residues. V dropped 2 bases and J dropped 0 bases, with 9 bases sitting between them. The CDR3 protein is CASSERQTSTDTQYF. DNA of the CDR3: TGTGCCAGCAGTGAAAGACAGACTAGCACAGATACGCAGTATTTT.

V usage is TRBV5-7 and J usage is TRBJ2-3, with TRBD1 matching over 7 bases. TRBV5-7 is known as an ORF, though its function is uncertain. The CDR3 consists of 15 residues. Losses at the gene ends were 4 bases for V and 2 bases for J; bases not matched to a gene: 7. The CDR3 nucleotides are TGTGCCAGCAGCCCCGGGACAGTGAACACAGATACGCAGTATTTT. Its translation is CASSPGTVNTDTQYF.

The chain is built from TRBV7-3 and TRBJ2-1, with D possibly TRBD1 on 6 matching bases. CDR1 SGHTA and CDR2 FQGTGA come from the germline V gene. Trimming shortened V by 4 bases and J by 1 base, and 14 bases separated the two germline ends. CDR3 length: 16 residues. CDR3 region: CASSYSGVWSYNEQFF. CDR3 nucleotides: TGTGCCAGCAGCTACTCAGGGGTTTGGTCCTACAATGAGCAGTTCTTC.

The chain couples TRBV29-1 to TRBJ2-5; TRBD2 aligns across 10 bases. The germline gives CDR1 SQVTM, CDR2 ANQGSEA. The CDR3 runs to 14 residues. J gave up 4 bases and V 6 bases, and 8 bases lay outside the gene matches. CDR3 protein: CSVAPASGGETQYF. The CDR3 bases are TGCAGCGTCGCACCGGCTAGCGGGGGAGAGACCCAGTACTTC.

The V and J genes are TRBV7-9 and TRBJ2-7; possibly TRBD2 for D (6 bases). Trimming took 8 bases from V and 2 from J, leaving 28 bases between them. This CDR3 has 18 residues. Germline values: CDR1 SEHNR, CDR2 FQNEAQ (reference sequence). The CDR3 DNA reads TGTGCCAGCCTGGCGAGCGGGCTGCCAGGGCGCAGGACCTACGAGCAGTACTTC. Protein: CASLASGLPGRRTYEQYF.

This chain links TRBV7-9 with TRBJ2-5, with 7 bases that match TRBD1. CDR1 and CDR2 (germline): SEHNR, FQNEAQ (reference sequence). With 4 bases clipped from V and 0 bases from J, the junction kept 8 bases outside the gene matches. This CDR3 has 16 residues. This chain's CDR3 is CASSSQTGWNQETQYF. For the CDR3, the DNA is TGTGCCAGCAGCTCCCAGACAGGGTGGAACCAAGAGACCCAGTACTTC.

V gene TRBV27 combines with J gene TRBJ2-2; 10 nucleotides agree with TRBD2. Germline V CDR1 and CDR2: MNHEY, SMNVEV (reference sequence). The V gene end was trimmed by 6 bases and the J gene end by 4 bases; junction bases not matched to a gene: 5. The CDR3 extends over 15 amino acids. The CDR3 sequence: CASSLAGVLTGELFF. CDR3 in DNA: TGTGCCAGCAGCCTAGCGGGAGTACTCACCGGGGAGCTGTTTTTT.

This clone was detected only a few times. V usage is TRBV9 and J usage is TRBJ2-4; the D is unclear. The germline CDR1 and CDR2 sequences are SGDLS and YYNGEE. This CDR3 has 15 residues. Trimming left V 0 bases short and J 0 bases short, with 7 bases between. The DNA for the CDR3 is TGTGCCAGCAGCGTAGGAGCCGTAGCCAAAAACATTCAGTACTTC. Translating gives CASSVGAVAKNIQYF.

The V gene is TRBV4-3, the J gene TRBJ1-6, with D possibly being TRBD1 (5 bases). This CDR3 spans 16 amino acids. Germline CDR1 LGHNA, CDR2 YSLEER. Trimming pared 4 bases from V and 8 bases from J, leaving 18 bases between. The chain's CDR3 is CASSPQVPLVDSPLHF. For the CDR3, the DNA is TGCGCCAGCAGCCCACAGGTACCTCTCGTGGATTCACCCCTCCACTTT.

The table lists this clone with a count of one. The V and J genes are TRBV29-1 and TRBJ2-7; 8 bases line up with TRBD1. The ends lost 5 bases at V and 6 bases at J; junction bases unmatched: 9. The CDR3 runs 13 residues. The germline V gene encodes CDR1 SQVTM and CDR2 ANQGSEA. The CDR3 nucleotides are TGCAGCGTTACTGCCGGACAGGGTGGCGAGCAGTACTTC. Its translation: CSVTAGQGGEQYF.

The J gene is TRBJ2-1, the V gene TRBV5-4; TRBD2 matches 8 bases. Germline V gene lookup returns CDR1 SGHNT and CDR2 YYREEE (reference sequence). The ends lost 4 bases at V and 5 bases at J; junction bases unmatched: 11. The CDR3 has 16 amino acids. As DNA, the CDR3 is TGTGCCAGCAGCCCATTAACTAGCGGAGTAAACAATGAGCAGTTCTTC. Protein product: CASSPLTSGVNNEQFF.

The CDR3 DNA is TGTGCCAGCAGTGCTCAGGGGGCCGGGACTAGCGGGAGGGCCTACAATGAGCAGTTCTTC. Its protein product is CASSAQGAGTSGRAYNEQFF. V usage is TRBV6-1 and J usage is TRBJ2-1, with TRBD2 identical over 16 bases. The trim removed 4 bases at V and 2 bases at J, leaving 11 bases unmatched. Germline V gives CDR1 MNHNS, CDR2 SASEGT. The CDR3 runs 20 residues.

This clone has a single count. The rearrangement joins TRBV7-2 to TRBJ1-2, with 9 bases matching TRBD1. The CDR3 is 14 amino acids. Trimming removed 5 bases from V and 4 bases from J; junction bases left unmatched: 5. The germline V gene encodes CDR1 SGHTA and CDR2 FQGNSA. CDR3 nucleotide sequence: TGTGCCAGCAGCGTTACAGGGGGCAGCTATGGCTACACCTTC. It translates to CASSVTGGSYGYTF.

The V and J genes are TRBV30 and TRBJ1-5, with a weak D call TRBD1 (6 bases). Deletions cut 5 bases from V and 0 bases from J, with 20 bases between. The germline V gene encodes CDR1 GTSNPN and CDR2 SVGIG (reference sequence). This CDR3 region has 17 residues. The CDR3 here is CAWGNRERGYSNQPQHF. The CDR3 nucleotides are TGTGCCTGGGGGAACAGGGAAAGGGGATATAGCAATCAGCCCCAGCATTTT.